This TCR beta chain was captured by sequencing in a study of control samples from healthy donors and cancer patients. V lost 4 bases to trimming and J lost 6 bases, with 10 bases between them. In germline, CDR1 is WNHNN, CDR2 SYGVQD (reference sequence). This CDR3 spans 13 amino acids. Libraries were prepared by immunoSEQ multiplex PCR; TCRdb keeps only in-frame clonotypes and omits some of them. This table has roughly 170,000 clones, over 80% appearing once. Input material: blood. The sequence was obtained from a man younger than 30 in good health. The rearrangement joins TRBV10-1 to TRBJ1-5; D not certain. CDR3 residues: CASSGRDCQPQHF. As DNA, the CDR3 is TGCGCCAGCAGTGGACGGGATTGTCAGCCCCAGCATTTT.